The 22 T cell receptor beta chains below all came from one sample that was sequenced in a study of regulatory T cells in long-lasting Graves disease. Researchers made TCR beta libraries by using iRepertoire HTBI primers and running Arm-PCR on CDR3 regions. TCRdb reprocessed the multiplex PCR reads via MiXCR and lists one record per CDR3 protein. The sample records around 420,000 distinct CDR3 sequences, approximately 16% being singletons. Time point in this sample: newly diagnosed GD, antithyroid drugs for less than 3 months. There was RNA extracted from PBMCs, and the TCR library was made from it. The same specimen was also included in a second study, on T cells in Graves' hyperthyroidism and ophthalmopathy.

The source material was peripheral blood mononuclear cells (PBMCs), sampled at new diagnosis, from a patient treated with antithyroid drugs. All receptors derive from a woman aged 40 to 50 with Graves disease.

This clonotype was seen many times. The J gene is TRBJ1-5, the V gene TRBV6-5; a weak D match, TRBD1 (6 bases). The ends were cut back, 2 bases at V and 0 bases at J, with 11 bases in the middle. The germline V gene encodes CDR1 MNHEY and CDR2 SVGAGI. The CDR3 loop spans 16 amino acids. The CDR3 here is CASSYRQVYSNQPQHF. Written as DNA, the CDR3 is TGTGCCAGCAGTTACCGACAGGTCTATAGCAATCAGCCCCAGCATTTT.

This clonotype occurred many times. The rearrangement links TRBV11-2 to TRBJ2-7; D gene unclear. This CDR3 has 15 amino acids. V lost 5 bases and J 1 base, leaving 15 bases between the germline ends. CDR1 and CDR2 from the germline V gene are SGHAT and FQNNGV. The CDR3: CASSQGTGLSYEQYF. CDR3 nucleotide sequence: TGTGCCAGCAGCCAAGGAACGGGCCTTTCCTACGAGCAGTACTTC.

This clonotype was recorded at least ten times. The rearrangement uses TRBV7-9 and TRBJ1-1; D unresolved. The germline V and J ends were trimmed by 4 bases and 0 bases, with 6 bases remaining between them. From germline, CDR1 is SEHNR and CDR2 FQNEAQ (reference sequence). This CDR3 is built from 13 residues. The CDR3 DNA reads TGTGCCAGCAGCTCTTTGATGAACACTGAAGCTTTCTTT. Translating it yields CASSSLMNTEAFF.

The table lists this clonotype with many counts. The gene calls are TRBV7-9 and TRBJ2-1; possible D gene TRBD2, 5 bases. V gave up 3 bases and J gave up 14 bases, with 14 bases separating them. CDR1 is SEHNR and CDR2 is FQNEAQ in the germline V gene (reference sequence). The CDR3 covers 12 residues. CDR3 protein: CASSLSDKEEFF. The DNA for the CDR3 is TGTGCCAGCAGCTTGAGCGACAAGGAGGAGTTCTTC.

This clonotype was seen a handful of times. V is TRBV6-5 and J is TRBJ2-1; no reliable D call. The CDR3 loop spans 13 amino acids. V was pared by 3 bases and J by 6 bases, with 9 bases between. Germline CDR1 is MNHEY and CDR2 is SVGAGI. Here the CDR3 DNA reads TGTGCCAGCAGTTATTTGGCGGTCAATGAGCAGTTCTTC. Its translation is CASSYLAVNEQFF.

This clonotype was detected ten times or more. The V gene is TRBV27, the J gene TRBJ2-3, with 7 bases fitting TRBD2. This CDR3 has 16 residues. Germline V gene lookup returns CDR1 MNHEY and CDR2 SMNVEV (reference sequence). The junction had 9 bases not matched to a gene; V was cut back by 6 bases and J by 0 bases. For the CDR3, the DNA is TGTGCCAGCAGCCCCTCCCTAGCGGAGAGCACAGATACGCAGTATTTT. Protein: CASSPSLAESTDTQYF.

This clonotype was detected only a few times. The V and J genes are TRBV7-2 and TRBJ2-3; 8 bases agree with TRBD1. CDR1 and CDR2 from the germline V gene are SGHTA and FQGNSA. The CDR3 contains 15 residues. V lost 4 bases, J lost 3 bases, and 6 bases stayed unmatched. The CDR3 reads CASSWTGPGTDTQYF. The DNA of the CDR3 is TGTGCCAGCAGCTGGACAGGGCCGGGGACAGATACGCAGTATTTT.

The genes are TRBV20-1 and TRBJ2-7; the D gene is possibly TRBD2 (6 bases). Per germline, CDR1 DFQATT and CDR2 SNEGSKA (reference sequence). This CDR3 has 16 amino acids. The V end lost 6 bases, the J end lost 5 bases, and 26 bases lay between the germline ends. The CDR3 here is CSAFRRDGSTTNEQYF. The CDR3 DNA reads as TGCAGTGCCTTCCGGCGGGACGGCTCGACGACCAACGAGCAGTACTTC.

This chain connects TRBV13 to TRBJ1-3; the match to TRBD1 covers 12 bases. The CDR3 is made up of 18 amino acids. The junction had 12 bases not matched to a gene; V was cut back by 5 bases and J by 4 bases. Germline CDR1 reads PRHDT; CDR2 reads FYEKMQ (reference sequence). CDR3 loop: CASSPSHRDRGLGNTIYF. The CDR3 bases are TGTGCCAGCAGCCCCTCGCACCGGGACAGGGGGCTCGGAAACACCATATATTTT.

This clonotype has a count of ten or more. This sequence joins TRBV6-2 or TRBV6-3 and TRBJ2-3; TRBD2 might be the D (6 bases). The CDR3 contains 16 residues. V lost 2 bases, J lost 4 bases, and 16 bases lay in between. The germline V gene encodes CDR1 MNHEY and CDR2 SVGEGT. The CDR3 here is CASSYPDWEDSDTQYF. Here the CDR3 DNA reads TGTGCCAGCAGTTACCCCGACTGGGAGGACTCAGATACGCAGTATTTT.

In its sample, this clonotype was seen many times. The chain couples TRBV7-3 to TRBJ2-2, with 10 bases that match TRBD2. There are 14 residues in the CDR3. Germline assignment: CDR1 SGHTA and CDR2 FQGTGA. V was clipped by 2 bases and J by 9 bases; unmatched bases: 3. The chain's CDR3 is CASSLASGSRELFF. CDR3 coding DNA: TGTGCCAGCAGCTTAGCTAGCGGGAGCCGGGAGCTGTTTTTT.

This clonotype was detected ten times or more. The CDR3 nucleotides are TGTGCCAGCAGTTTCGCGGGAGGGCCCGCGCAGTATTTT. Translating gives CASSFAGGPAQYF. The rearrangement links TRBV28 to TRBJ2-3, with 9 bases identical to TRBD2. Trimming cost V 3 bases and J 10 bases; bases outside gene matches: 5. The length of the CDR3 is 13 residues. Germline CDR1 MDHEN, CDR2 SYDVKM. Filled out from reference TRBV28 and TRBJ2-3, the complete variable domain reads DVKVTQSSRYLVKRTGEKVFLECVQDMDHENMFWYRQDPGLGLRLIYFSYDVKMKEKGDIPEGYSVSREKKERFSLILESASTNQTSMYLCASSFAGGPAQYFGPGTRLTVL.

Many counts were recorded for this clonotype. This chain uses TRBV27 with TRBJ2-3; D gene uncertain. V shed 9 bases and J shed 2 bases, with 3 bases lying between them. CDR1 and CDR2 from the germline V gene are MNHEY and SMNVEV (reference sequence). The CDR3 loop spans 10 amino acids. The CDR3 here is CARITDTQYF. CDR3 in DNA: TGTGCCAGGATCACAGATACGCAGTATTTT.

This clonotype has just a few counts. This chain connects TRBV15 to TRBJ2-7; TRBD1 is a possible D gene (6 bases). Trimming pared 3 bases from V and 2 bases from J, leaving 14 bases between. The CDR3 spans 15 residues. Germline V gene lookup returns CDR1 LNHNV and CDR2 YYDKDF (reference sequence). The CDR3 sequence: CATSSTTGHTYEQYF. In DNA form, the CDR3 reads TGTGCCACCAGCAGCACCACAGGGCACACCTACGAGCAGTACTTC.

The CDR3 loop is CASNVESSGRNEQYF. The DNA for the CDR3 is TGTGCCAGCAATGTAGAGAGCAGCGGGAGAAATGAGCAGTACTTC. V usage is TRBV6-2 or TRBV6-3 and J usage is TRBJ2-7, with TRBD2 matching over 8 bases. CDR1 and CDR2 from the germline V gene are MNHEY and SVGEGT. V was clipped by 7 bases and J by 7 bases; unmatched bases: 15. The CDR3 is 15 amino acids.

The V gene is TRBV2, the J gene TRBJ1-1, with a possible D match to TRBD1 (5 bases). Trimming shortened V by 7 bases and J by 1 base, and 19 bases separated the two germline ends. Germline values: CDR1 SNHLY, CDR2 FYNNEI. This CDR3 is 16 amino acids long. The CDR3 region has the DNA TGTGCCAGCACGCGGGGCCTCGACTATGGGAACACTGAAGCTTTCTTT. As protein: CASTRGLDYGNTEAFF.

The chain carries TRBV4-1 and TRBJ2-3, with D tentatively TRBD1 or TRBD2 (5 bases each). The ends were cut back, 0 bases at V and 1 base at J, with 11 bases in the middle. The CDR3 is 16 residues long. CDR1 and CDR2 from the germline V gene are MGHRA and YSYEKL. Here the CDR3 DNA reads TGCGCCAGCAGCCAAGATTCGGGACCAGGCACAGATACGCAGTATTTT. It translates to CASSQDSGPGTDTQYF.

V and J are TRBV18 and TRBJ2-1; perhaps TRBD1 as D (6 bases). Trimming removed 5 bases from V and 4 bases from J, with 15 bases in between. The V gene's germline CDR1 is KGHSH and CDR2 LQKENI. CDR3 length equals 15 residues. Written as DNA, the CDR3 is TGTGCCAGCTCAGGAGAAATGGACAGATACAATGAGCAGTTCTTC. This encodes CASSGEMDRYNEQFF.

With respect to this clonotype: The junction does not match germline at one end; this may be a read error. The V and J genes are TRBV20-1 and TRBJ2-3, with 7 bases that match TRBD1. Looked up from germline, CDR1 is DFQATT and CDR2 is SNEGSKA (reference sequence). The CDR3 spans 16 residues. DNA of the CDR3: TGCGGTGCTAGAACCCGGACAGGCAAGAGCACAGATACGCAGTATTTT. Translating it yields CGARTRTGKSTDTQYF.

CDR3: CSVVIQYNEQFF. CDR3 DNA: TGCAGCGTTGTGATTCAATACAATGAGCAGTTCTTC. This chain joins TRBV29-1 and TRBJ2-1; the D is unclear. CDR1 is SQVTM, CDR2 ANQGSEA, per germline. Trimming cost V 4 bases and J 4 bases, with 8 bases left between them. The CDR3 loop spans 12 amino acids.

Note on this clonotype: A much larger clone is a single base away; this may be a read error. The CDR3 region is CASGFQTSGGSDTQYF. CDR3 DNA sequence: TGTGCTAGTGGTTTCCAGACTAGCGGGGGTTCGGATACGCAGTATTTT. The chain combines TRBV12-5 with TRBJ2-3; the match to TRBD2 covers 12 bases. This CDR3 is 16 amino acids long. With 3 bases clipped from V and 6 bases from J, the junction kept 7 bases outside the gene matches. Germline-derived CDR1 and CDR2 are LGHNT and FRNRAP.

In the case of this clonotype: This may be a read error: a much more frequent sequence differs by one nucleotide. This chain connects TRBV11-2 to TRBJ1-4, with D unresolved. Trimming took 3 bases from V and 7 from J, leaving 6 bases between them. This CDR3 is built from 12 residues. Germline lookup yields CDR1 SGHAT and CDR2 FQNNGV. DNA of the CDR3: TGTGCCAGCAGCTTCCCAAGTGAAAAACTGTTTTTT. Its protein product is CASSFPSEKLFF.